The 23 T cell receptor beta chains below were found in one sample sequenced in a study of blood T cell repertoires in COVID-19. The data were produced by immunoSEQ multiplex PCR, yet TCRdb's version contains in-frame clones alone and is incomplete. The sample has 200,000 to 250,000 clones, approximately 81% seen once. Source material: peripheral blood. All receptors derive from a woman of 80 years or more with active or convalescent COVID-19.

The V gene is TRBV6-6, the J gene TRBJ2-6, with 13 positions matching TRBD2. Germline assignment: CDR1 MNHNY and CDR2 SVGAGI (reference sequence). The CDR3 spans 18 residues. With 5 bases clipped from V and 4 bases from J, the junction kept 8 bases outside the gene matches. The CDR3 coding sequence is TGTGCCAGCAGTCGCGGACTAGCGGGAGTAACGGGGGCCAACGTCCTGACTTTC. It encodes CASSRGLAGVTGANVLTF.

This clone was found a few times. This chain links TRBV6-5 with TRBJ2-2; maybe TRBD1 (5 bases). V lost 6 bases to trimming and J lost 0 bases, with 8 bases between them. The CDR3 contains 14 residues. CDR1 and CDR2 from the germline V gene are MNHEY and SVGAGI. This CDR3 reads CASRTGPNTGELFF. CDR3 nucleotides: TGTGCCAGCAGAACAGGCCCGAACACCGGGGAGCTGTTTTTT.

The chain combines TRBV5-4 with TRBJ2-1; D is unclear. V gave up 4 bases and J gave up 5 bases, with 10 bases separating them. Germline V gives CDR1 SGHNT, CDR2 YYREEE (reference sequence). The CDR3 covers 13 residues. CDR3 amino acids: CASSPSSNNEQFF. The CDR3 nucleotides read TGTGCCAGCAGCCCAAGTAGTAACAATGAGCAGTTCTTC.

This chain links TRBV4-2 with TRBJ1-4, with TRBD1 matching over 7 bases. V lost 1 base and J lost 5; bases outside the gene matches: 10. CDR3 length: 17 residues. In germline, CDR1 is LGHNA, CDR2 YNFKEQ. CDR3 amino acids: CASSQGGAGTANEKLFF. The CDR3 region has the DNA TGTGCCAGCAGCCAAGGTGGGGCCGGGACAGCGAATGAAAAACTGTTTTTT.

The V and J genes are TRBV12-3 or TRBV12-4 and TRBJ2-3; D is perhaps TRBD2 (5 bases). The V and J ends lost 6 bases and 4 bases respectively, with 8 bases between them. This CDR3 comprises 12 residues. The CDR3 sequence: CASRLDPDTQYF. CDR3 DNA sequence: TGTGCCAGCAGACTAGATCCAGATACGCAGTATTTT.

The J gene is TRBJ1-4, the V gene TRBV18; D possibly corresponds to TRBD1 (5 bases). CDR3 length equals 15 residues. The V and J ends lost 2 bases and 4 bases respectively, with 11 bases between them. Germline values: CDR1 KGHSH, CDR2 LQKENI. The CDR3 reads CASSPTLGVNEKLFF. In DNA, the CDR3 is TGTGCCAGCTCACCAACTCTAGGGGTTAATGAAAAACTGTTTTTT.

The chain recombines TRBV9 with TRBJ2-3, with D maybe TRBD1 (5 bases). Germline CDR1 is SGDLS and CDR2 is YYNGEE. V dropped 0 bases and J dropped 5 bases, with 19 bases sitting between them. CDR3 length: 17 amino acids. The CDR3 spells CASSVGGGAFLIDTQYF. In DNA form, the CDR3 reads TGTGCCAGCAGCGTAGGAGGTGGGGCCTTTTTGATAGATACGCAGTATTTT.

This sequence joins TRBV27 and TRBJ1-1; TRBD1 is a possible D gene (6 bases). Germline CDR1 and CDR2: MNHEY and SMNVEV (reference sequence). CDR3 size: 14 residues. V lost 6 bases and J lost 1, with 12 bases in between. DNA of the CDR3: TGTGCCAGCAGATCTACAGGGAGGAACACTGAAGCTTTCTTT. Translating it yields CASRSTGRNTEAFF.

The chain has TRBV12-5 and TRBJ2-5, with D possibly TRBD2 on 6 matching bases. Germline values: CDR1 LGHNT, CDR2 FRNRAP. The CDR3 loop spans 14 amino acids. V dropped 3 bases and J dropped 0 bases, with 8 bases sitting between them. The CDR3 is CASGLGTDQETQYF. The DNA for the CDR3 is TGTGCTAGTGGTTTAGGGACTGACCAAGAGACCCAGTACTTC.

The chain has TRBV30 and TRBJ1-5; TRBD1 matches 8 bases. The germline V gene encodes CDR1 GTSNPN and CDR2 SVGIG (reference sequence). CDR3 length: 16 residues. V was clipped by 3 bases and J by 4 bases; unmatched bases: 11. The CDR3 DNA is TGTGCCTGGAGCGACAATCAGGGGGCGCGTAATCAGCCCCAGCATTTT. It is translated as CAWSDNQGARNQPQHF.

This clone appeared once. In the same sample, other DNA sequences code for this CDR3. The CDR3 sequence is CASSSLAGGYEQYF. CDR3 in DNA: TGCGCCAGCAGCTCGCTAGCGGGTGGATACGAGCAGTACTTC. The V call is TRBV5-1, the J call TRBJ2-7, with 8 bases identical to TRBD2. CDR1 and CDR2 from the germline V gene are SGHRS and YFSETQ. After removal of 3 bases from V and 4 bases from J, the junction contained 6 bases not matched to a gene. CDR3 length: 14 residues. Based on the CDR3 plus reference TRBV5-1 and TRBJ2-7, the full variable domain is KAGVTQTPRYLIKTRGQQVTLSCSPISGHRSVSWYQQTPGQGLQFLFEYFSETQRNKGNFPGRFSGRQFSNSRSEMNVSTLELGDSALYLCASSSLAGGYEQYFGPGTRLTVT.

The chain links TRBV7-9 to TRBJ2-5; 8 nucleotides line up with TRBD2. CDR1 is SEHNR, CDR2 FQNEAQ, per germline (reference sequence). This CDR3 is built from 18 residues. Losses at the gene ends were 2 bases for V and 4 bases for J; bases not matched to a gene: 15. CDR3 loop: CASSLLGAGEPSRETQYF. In DNA form, the CDR3 reads TGTGCCAGCAGCTTATTGGGAGCGGGAGAACCGAGTCGAGAGACCCAGTACTTC. Full variable domain (remainder filled in from reference TRBV7-9 and TRBJ2-5): DTGVSQNPRHKITKRGQNVTFRCDPISEHNRLYWYRQTLGQGPEFLTYFQNEAQLEKSRLLSDRFSAERPKGSFSTLEIQRTEQGDSAMYLCASSLLGAGEPSRETQYFGPGTRLLVL.

V gene TRBV6-1 combines with J gene TRBJ2-7; TRBD1 agrees at 8 bases. The CDR3 contains 17 residues. Germline trimming cut 2 bases from V and 4 bases from J; bases unmatched to any gene: 13. Germline V CDR1 and CDR2: MNHNS, SASEGT. CDR3 protein: CASSEYSSTGVFYEQYF. The DNA of the CDR3 is TGTGCCAGCAGTGAATATTCTTCGACAGGGGTTTTTTACGAGCAGTACTTC.

This sequence joins TRBV7-9 and TRBJ2-3; 8 positions agree with TRBD1. V lost 5 bases, J lost 8 bases, and 9 bases stayed unmatched. From germline, CDR1 is SEHNR and CDR2 FQNEAQ (reference sequence). CDR3 length equals 14 residues. The CDR3 protein is CASSTDRGRVTQYF. The CDR3 DNA reads as TGTGCCAGCAGCACTGACAGGGGACGGGTTACGCAGTATTTT.

The CDR3 DNA reads TGTGCCTGGAGTGGACAGGGGCGGTTCGAGCAGTACTTC. Translating gives CAWSGQGRFEQYF. The chain couples TRBV30 to TRBJ2-7; 8 bases fit TRBD1. The CDR3 extends over 13 amino acids. The ends lost 1 base at V and 6 bases at J; junction bases unmatched: 5. Germline V gives CDR1 GTSNPN, CDR2 SVGIG (reference sequence). Drawing the rest from reference TRBV30 and TRBJ2-7, the complete variable domain is SQTIHQWPATLVQPVGSPLSLECTVEGTSNPNLYWYRQAAGRGLQLLFYSVGIGQISSEVPQNLSASRPQDRQFILSSKKLLLSDSGFYLCAWSGQGRFEQYFGPGTRLTVT.

The CDR3 nucleotides are TGTGCCAGCAGCTTAGAAGGCAGCGGAGCCCCTCGCTTCTATGGCTACACCTTC. It codes for CASSLEGSGAPRFYGYTF. The chain combines TRBV7-9 with TRBJ1-2; unclear D gene. This CDR3 contains 18 residues. Germline V gene lookup returns CDR1 SEHNR and CDR2 FQNEAQ (reference sequence). Trimming took 1 base from V and 4 from J, leaving 22 bases between them. Drawing the rest from reference TRBV7-9 and TRBJ1-2, the complete variable domain is DTGVSQNPRHKITKRGQNVTFRCDPISEHNRLYWYRQTLGQGPEFLTYFQNEAQLEKSRLLSDRFSAERPKGSFSTLEIQRTEQGDSAMYLCASSLEGSGAPRFYGYTFGSGTRLTVV.

The chain employs TRBV4-3 and TRBJ2-3; D unclear. Germline V lookup: CDR1 LGHNA, CDR2 YSLEER. This CDR3 is 14 amino acids long. Trimming removed 0 bases at V and 4 bases at J, with 8 bases between. The CDR3 loop reads CASSQEISADTQYF. For the CDR3, the DNA is TGCGCCAGCAGCCAAGAGATCAGCGCAGATACGCAGTATTTT.

This clone has more than one count but fewer than ten. The J gene is TRBJ1-1, the V gene TRBV4-3, with D perhaps matching TRBD1 (5 bases). Germline V lookup: CDR1 LGHNA, CDR2 YSLEER. The CDR3 has 14 amino acids. Trimming removed 6 bases from V and 4 bases from J, with 15 bases in between. DNA of the CDR3: TGCGCCAGCAGTCAGAGAAGGGGTAGCACTGAAGCTTTCTTT. This encodes CASSQRRGSTEAFF.

In this sample, this clone turned up a few times. This rearrangement joins TRBV7-9 to TRBJ2-7; D may be TRBD1 (5 bases). This CDR3 contains 13 residues. V dropped 5 bases and J dropped 3 bases, with 11 bases sitting between them. The germline V gene encodes CDR1 SEHNR and CDR2 FQNEAQ (reference sequence). The CDR3 region is CASSRDSHYEQYF. CDR3 nucleotide sequence: TGTGCCAGCAGCAGAGACAGCCACTACGAGCAGTACTTC.

The gene calls are TRBV9 and TRBJ2-3, with D possibly matching TRBD1 (6 bases). From germline, CDR1 is SGDLS and CDR2 YYNGEE. The CDR3 sequence is 13 residues long. Trimming pared 2 bases from V and 6 bases from J, leaving 10 bases between. The DNA of the CDR3 is TGTGCCAGCAGCGTGTCCACAGGGGATACGCAGTATTTT. Residues: CASSVSTGDTQYF.

This clone turned up a few times. V usage is TRBV9 and J usage is TRBJ2-3; D is unclear. Per the germline V gene, CDR1 is SGDLS and CDR2 is YYNGEE. The CDR3 length is 13 residues. The ends were cut back, 1 base at V and 6 bases at J, with 9 bases in the middle. The CDR3 bases are TGTGCCAGCAGCGTATCCCCCCCGGATACGCAGTATTTT. Translated: CASSVSPPDTQYF.

The CDR3 loop reads CASSLAHSTAETQYF. The CDR3 region has the DNA TGCGCCAGCAGCTTGGCACACTCTACAGCAGAGACCCAGTACTTC. The J gene is TRBJ2-5, the V gene TRBV5-1; D call uncertain. The CDR3 extends over 15 amino acids. Germline lookup yields CDR1 SGHRS and CDR2 YFSETQ. V was shortened by 0 bases and J by 4 bases, with 13 bases between the two germline ends.

This clone appeared once. The chain recombines TRBV29-1 with TRBJ2-2; TRBD1 matches 12 bases. The V segment lost 7 bases and the J segment 6 bases; nucleotides outside the gene matches: 9. Germline lookup yields CDR1 SQVTM and CDR2 ANQGSEA. This CDR3 has 15 amino acids. The CDR3 nucleotides read TGCAGCGCTGAGGGGACAGGGGGCGGATCCGGGGAGCTGTTTTTT. Its protein is CSAEGTGGGSGELFF.